Following are 21 T cell receptor beta chains from one sample sequenced in a study of CD8 T cells in Susac syndrome. Random hexamers were used to reverse transcribe the RNA input (about 0.5 to 1 ug). In TCRdb, the immunoSEQ multiplex PCR reads were re-called with MiXCR into one record per CDR3 protein. The table records 150,000 to 250,000 distinct CDR3 sequences, roughly 96% of them present only once. The sample taken for sequencing was CD4+ T cells from PBMCs. The receptors stem from a human donor with multiple sclerosis.

The chain recombines TRBV20-1 with TRBJ2-5; D is uncertain. CDR1 is DFQATT and CDR2 is SNEGSKA in the germline V gene (reference sequence). The V and J ends lost 4 bases and 5 bases respectively, with 20 bases between them. CDR3 size: 15 residues. CDR3 in amino acids: CSAKVAFLVGETQYF. CDR3 bases: TGCAGTGCTAAGGTGGCGTTTCTCGTTGGGGAGACCCAGTACTTC.

The chain links TRBV6-7 to TRBJ1-1; no definite D call. TRBV6-7 belongs to the ORF category, with a function that is uncertain. The CDR3 is 13 amino acids. The ends were cut back, 10 bases at V and 0 bases at J, with 12 bases in the middle. DNA of the CDR3: TGTGCCAACATAGGAGAACTGAACACTGAAGCTTTCTTT. Protein sequence: CANIGELNTEAFF.

The sample holds a few counts of this clonotype. The chain links TRBV3-1 to TRBJ2-1; D might be TRBD2 (6 bases). There are 16 residues in the CDR3. The germline V and J ends were trimmed by 0 bases and 6 bases, with 15 bases remaining between them. Germline loops: CDR1 LGHDT, CDR2 YNNKEL (reference sequence). CDR3 loop: CASSQDQPSVGNEQFF. CDR3 nucleotides: TGTGCCAGCAGCCAAGATCAGCCTAGCGTGGGCAATGAGCAGTTCTTC.

The chain links TRBV30 to TRBJ2-3; tentatively, D is TRBD2 (5 bases). The germline CDR1 and CDR2 sequences are GTSNPN and SVGIG (reference sequence). V was pared by 4 bases and J by 3 bases, with 8 bases between. This CDR3 is built from 12 residues. CDR3 sequence (DNA): TGTGCCTGGACCCGAGGGACAGATACGCAGTATTTT. Its protein product is CAWTRGTDTQYF.

The chain uses TRBV28 and TRBJ2-1; possible D gene TRBD1, 5 bases. Trimming took off 6 bases at V and 3 bases at J, with 9 bases between the two ends. In germline, CDR1 is MDHEN, CDR2 SYDVKM. This CDR3 spans 13 amino acids. The chain's CDR3 is CASRPQGYNEQFF. The CDR3 nucleotides read TGTGCCAGCAGACCGCAGGGCTACAATGAGCAGTTCTTC.

This sequence joins TRBV15 and TRBJ1-5; 9 nucleotides align to TRBD1. V was clipped by 4 bases and J by 6 bases; unmatched bases: 1. In germline, CDR1 is LNHNV, CDR2 YYDKDF (reference sequence). The CDR3 has 13 residues. The CDR3, as DNA: TGTGCCACCAGCATACAGGGGGCTCAGCCCCAGCATTTT. Protein sequence: CATSIQGAQPQHF.

The chain employs TRBV30 and TRBJ2-1; TRBD2 matches at 12 bases. With V trimmed by 5 bases and J by 9 bases, 11 bases remained unmatched. The CDR3 runs to 15 residues. Germline V gene data show CDR1 as GTSNPN and CDR2 as SVGIG (reference sequence). For the CDR3, the DNA is TGTGCCTGGGGTGGACTAGCGGGAAGGGACCGTGAGCAGTTCTTC. Protein product: CAWGGLAGRDREQFF. Full variable domain (rest looked up from reference TRBV30 and TRBJ2-1): SQTIHQWPATLVQPVGSPLSLECTVEGTSNPNLYWYRQAAGRGLQLLFYSVGIGQISSEVPQNLSASRPQDRQFILSSKKLLLSDSGFYLCAWGGLAGRDREQFFGPGTRLTVL.

J is TRBJ2-7 and V is TRBV5-1, with a weak D call TRBD1 (6 bases). This CDR3 region has 13 residues. Looked up from germline, CDR1 is SGHRS and CDR2 is YFSETQ. Trimming removed 0 bases at V and 5 bases at J, with 9 bases between. Here the CDR3 reads CASSLDRVNEQYF. The CDR3 DNA reads as TGCGCCAGCAGCTTGGACAGGGTGAACGAGCAGTACTTC.

The chain uses TRBV27 and TRBJ2-1; maybe TRBD1 (5 bases). Germline CDR1 MNHEY, CDR2 SMNVEV (reference sequence). The CDR3 consists of 13 residues. Between the trimmed V and J ends, which lost 3 bases and 4 bases, there was a span of 7 bases. CDR3 sequence: CASSLRQYNEQFF. CDR3 bases: TGTGCCAGCAGTTTGAGACAGTACAATGAGCAGTTCTTC.

V and J are TRBV7-2 and TRBJ2-7; 10 nucleotides agree with TRBD2. V shed 4 bases, J shed 5 bases, and the junction held 5 bases outside the gene matches. The CDR3 is 14 amino acids. Per germline, CDR1 SGHTA and CDR2 FQGNSA. The CDR3, as DNA: TGTGCCAGCAGCTCTCAGGGGACTAGCGACGAGCAGTACTTC. It specifies CASSSQGTSDEQYF. The full variable domain, with the rest looked up from reference TRBV7-2 and TRBJ2-7, is GAGVSQSPSNKVTEKGKDVELRCDPISGHTALYWYRQSLGQGLEFLIYFQGNSAPDKSGLPSDRFSAERTGGSVSTLTIQRTQQEDSAVYLCASSSQGTSDEQYFGPGTRLTVT.

The chain links TRBV12-3 or TRBV12-4 to TRBJ2-4, with D maybe TRBD2 (5 bases). The CDR3 covers 15 residues. The germline V and J ends were trimmed by 7 bases and 1 base, with 14 bases remaining between them. CDR3 nucleotides: TGTGCCAGCATTATACCGGGGTCGGCCAAAAACATTCAGTACTTC. The encoded protein is CASIIPGSAKNIQYF.

J is TRBJ2-1 and V is TRBV14; D might be TRBD2 (5 bases). This CDR3 has 14 residues. Between the trimmed V and J ends, which lost 0 bases and 6 bases, there was a span of 9 bases. Germline CDR1 reads SGHDN; CDR2 reads FVKESK. The DNA of the CDR3 is TGTGCCAGCAGCCAAGACCTGAGCGGCAATGAGCAGTTCTTC. Translating it yields CASSQDLSGNEQFF.

The J gene is TRBJ1-5, the V gene TRBV20-1; D is uncertain. CDR1 is DFQATT, CDR2 SNEGSKA, per germline (reference sequence). This CDR3 comprises 14 residues. The germline V and J ends were trimmed by 3 bases and 4 bases, with 13 bases remaining between them. The CDR3 nucleotides are TGCAGTGCTAGTGATGTGGACCTTAATCAGCCCCAGCATTTT. Its protein is CSASDVDLNQPQHF.

CDR3 sequence (DNA): TGTGCCAGCAGCTCGGTAGCGGGGCTCACAGATACGCAGTATTTT. It specifies CASSSVAGLTDTQYF. The chain joins TRBV5-4 to TRBJ2-3; 8 positions agree with TRBD2. Germline V gives CDR1 SGHNT, CDR2 YYREEE (reference sequence). V gave up 3 bases and J gave up 2 bases; unmatched junction bases: 5. The CDR3 spans 15 residues.

In the case of this clonotype: One end of the junction fails to match germline, which may point to a read error. This chain uses TRBV15 with TRBJ2-2; D is unresolved. This CDR3 has 14 residues. Germline CDR1 is LNHNV and CDR2 is YYDKDF (reference sequence). The CDR3 here is CATSRGTALGELFF. CDR3 in DNA: TGTGCCACCAGTAGAGGCACAGCGCTCGGGGAGCTGTTTTTT.

The V call is TRBV30, the J call TRBJ2-5; D remains unclear. Germline V gene data show CDR1 as GTSNPN and CDR2 as SVGIG (reference sequence). V gave up 3 bases and J gave up 2 bases, with 10 bases separating them. The CDR3 consists of 13 residues. The CDR3 is CAWRLLRQETQYF. The DNA for the CDR3 is TGTGCCTGGAGACTACTACGACAAGAGACCCAGTACTTC.

The gene calls are TRBV10-3 and TRBJ1-1; D is perhaps TRBD1 (6 bases). The V end lost 10 bases, the J end lost 1 base, and 10 bases lay between the germline ends. Germline lookup yields CDR1 ENHRY and CDR2 SYGVKD. The CDR3 is 12 amino acids. CDR3 in amino acids: CASGTKNTEAFF. Here the CDR3 DNA reads TGTGCCAGCGGGACAAAGAACACTGAAGCTTTCTTT.

The V gene is TRBV3-1, the J gene TRBJ2-7; no firm D call. CDR3 length equals 13 residues. Germline V gene lookup returns CDR1 LGHDT and CDR2 YNNKEL (reference sequence). The germline V and J ends were trimmed by 3 bases and 4 bases, with 10 bases remaining between them. CDR3 sequence reads: CASSHELKYEQYF. The CDR3 bases are TGTGCCAGCAGCCATGAGCTGAAATACGAGCAGTACTTC.

This clonotype was seen only once. In DNA form, the CDR3 reads TGCAGCGTCCTCGACAGGGGCCCTGGAAACACCATATATTTT. Its protein is CSVLDRGPGNTIYF. The chain uses TRBV29-1 and TRBJ1-3; 8 nucleotides line up with TRBD1. The germline V gene has CDR1 SQVTM and CDR2 ANQGSEA. This CDR3 is built from 14 residues. After removal of 6 bases from V and 2 bases from J, the junction contained 6 bases not matched to a gene.

J is TRBJ2-7 and V is TRBV20-1, with a tentative D call TRBD2 (5 bases). Germline lookup yields CDR1 DFQATT and CDR2 SNEGSKA (reference sequence). The CDR3 has 14 residues. With 0 bases removed from V and 2 bases from J, the gap between germline ends came to 11 bases. The CDR3 region has the DNA TGCAGTGCTAGAGATCTAGGGAGAACCTACGAGCAGTACTTC. This encodes CSARDLGRTYEQYF.

This clonotype occurred once. The chain is built from TRBV3-1 and TRBJ2-6; unclear D gene. Germline CDR1 is LGHDT and CDR2 is YNNKEL (reference sequence). The length of the CDR3 is 15 residues. With 4 bases removed from V and 0 bases from J, the gap between germline ends came to 7 bases. CDR3 protein: CASSLLDSGANVLTF. CDR3 DNA sequence: TGTGCCAGCAGCCTTCTAGACTCTGGGGCCAACGTCCTGACTTTC.